The 6 T cell receptor beta chains below come from one sample, sequenced in a study of T cell repertoires in cytomegalovirus infection. TCRdb ran MiXCR on the reads and lists one entry per CDR3 protein. The sample lists 600,000 to 800,000 distinct CDR3 sequences; roughly a quarter were seen once. The sample comprised CD8+ T cells from PBMCs. The receptors stem from a human donor in good health (CMV status not recorded). Some clones in this sample may be carry-over from other donors' samples.

The chain carries TRBV6-2 or TRBV6-3 and TRBJ1-4; tentative D call: TRBD1 (5 bases). The CDR3 is 12 amino acids. Germline V gene data show CDR1 as MNHEY and CDR2 as SVGEGT. The germline V and J ends were trimmed by 10 bases and 6 bases, with 12 bases remaining between them. The CDR3 bases are TGTGCCACCGTTGGAGGGGATGAAAAACTGTTTTTT. It encodes CATVGGDEKLFF.

This clonotype was seen a handful of times. The chain links TRBV29-1 to TRBJ2-1; 10 bases map to TRBD2. CDR1 SQVTM and CDR2 ANQGSEA come from the germline V gene. This CDR3 is built from 15 residues. V lost 5 bases to trimming and J lost 8 bases; unmatched junction nucleotides: 12. CDR3 sequence: CSVYGVAGGMDEQFF. The CDR3, as DNA: TGCAGCGTTTACGGGGTAGCGGGGGGTATGGATGAGCAGTTCTTC.

V is TRBV27 and J is TRBJ2-1, with 9 bases identical to TRBD1. The germline CDR1 and CDR2 sequences are MNHEY and SMNVEV (reference sequence). The junction had 15 bases not matched to a gene; V was cut back by 2 bases and J by 4 bases. CDR3 length: 19 residues. The CDR3 is CASSLITLLPGQGYNEQFF. DNA of the CDR3: TGTGCCAGCAGTTTAATTACCCTTCTCCCGGGACAGGGATACAATGAGCAGTTCTTC.

In nucleotides, the CDR3 is TGTGCCAGCAGTGACTCATCTGGGTTACCCTACGAGCAGTACTTC. Protein product: CASSDSSGLPYEQYF. The rearrangement links TRBV25-1 to TRBJ2-7; D unclear. V was pared by 3 bases and J by 2 bases, with 14 bases between. This CDR3 is 15 amino acids long. Germline V gene sequence: CDR1 MGHDK, CDR2 SYGVNS.

V gene TRBV6-6 combines with J gene TRBJ1-5; D is perhaps TRBD1 (6 bases). V was cut by 7 bases and J by 0 bases, with 13 bases left in between. Germline CDR1 is MNHNY and CDR2 is SVGAGI (reference sequence). The CDR3 length is 15 residues. The CDR3 region is CASTWTANSNQPQHF. The CDR3 coding sequence is TGTGCCAGCACCTGGACAGCAAATAGCAATCAGCCCCAGCATTTT.

At least ten counts were recorded for this clonotype. The J gene is TRBJ1-2, the V gene TRBV7-8; 9 bases agree with TRBD1. This CDR3 is built from 16 residues. The J segment lost 2 bases and the V segment lost 5 bases, leaving 9 bases of the junction unmatched. Germline CDR1 SGHVS, CDR2 FQNEAQ. In nucleotides, the CDR3 is TGTGCCAGCAGCGAGCGGGACAGGGTGTCGAACTATGGCTACACCTTC. Amino acid sequence: CASSERDRVSNYGYTF.